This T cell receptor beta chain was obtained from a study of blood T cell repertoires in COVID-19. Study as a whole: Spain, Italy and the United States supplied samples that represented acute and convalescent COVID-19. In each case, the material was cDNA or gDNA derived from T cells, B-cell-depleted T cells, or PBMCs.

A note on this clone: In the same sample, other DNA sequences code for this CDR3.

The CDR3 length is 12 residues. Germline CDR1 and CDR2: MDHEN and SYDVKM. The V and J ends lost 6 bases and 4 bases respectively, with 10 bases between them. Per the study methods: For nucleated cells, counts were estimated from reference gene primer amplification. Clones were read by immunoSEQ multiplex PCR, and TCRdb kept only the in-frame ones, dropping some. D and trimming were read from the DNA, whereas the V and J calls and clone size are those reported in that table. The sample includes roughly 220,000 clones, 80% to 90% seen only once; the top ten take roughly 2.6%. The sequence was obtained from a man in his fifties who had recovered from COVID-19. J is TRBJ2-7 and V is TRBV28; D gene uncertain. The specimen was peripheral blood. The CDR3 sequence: CASSLRRYEQYF. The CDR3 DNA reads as TGTGCCAGCAGCCTGCGGCGTTACGAGCAGTACTTC.